Presented here are 24 T cell receptor beta chains from one specimen sequenced in a study of blood T cell repertoires in COVID-19. Sequencing was performed with immunoSEQ multiplex PCR; in TCRdb, only in-frame clones are kept and a portion is missing. The sample shows over 450,000 clones, roughly 89% of them seen only once. The material sequenced was peripheral blood. The receptor set was obtained from a woman in her 50s with COVID-19, enrolled during active disease.

The chain employs TRBV30 and TRBJ2-7; 7 nucleotides align to TRBD1. The CDR3 length is 13 residues. Germline V gene lookup returns CDR1 GTSNPN and CDR2 SVGIG (reference sequence). V shed 3 bases, J shed 3 bases, and the junction held 5 bases outside the gene matches. CDR3 coding DNA: TGTGCCTGGAGCGAGGGACAGTACTACGAGCAGTACTTC. Encoded protein: CAWSEGQYYEQYF.

This clone showed up just once. J is TRBJ1-6 and V is TRBV9; tentative D call: TRBD1 (5 bases). Germline loops: CDR1 SGDLS, CDR2 YYNGEE. The CDR3 is 16 residues long. Trimming shortened V by 3 bases and J by 9 bases, and 19 bases separated the two germline ends. The CDR3 coding sequence is TGTGCCAGCAGCGCCTCCGATGGGGGGACTTTTTCACCCCTCCACTTT. Protein product: CASSASDGGTFSPLHF.

V gene TRBV13 combines with J gene TRBJ2-4, with D tentatively TRBD2 (5 bases). CDR3 length: 14 amino acids. Germline CDR1 PRHDT, CDR2 FYEKMQ (reference sequence). The germline V and J ends were trimmed by 5 bases and 5 bases, with 13 bases remaining between them. CDR3: CASSPRGGQNIQYF. CDR3 bases: TGTGCCAGCAGCCCCCGCGGAGGACAAAACATTCAGTACTTC.

This rearrangement joins TRBV5-6 to TRBJ1-2, with D possibly TRBD1 on 6 matching bases. This CDR3 is 13 amino acids long. V gave up 0 bases and J gave up 6 bases, with 9 bases separating them. The V gene's germline CDR1 is SGHDT and CDR2 YYEEEE. The CDR3 DNA sequence: TGTGCCAGCAGCTTGGGCAGGGGCCATGGCTACACCTTC. This codes for CASSLGRGHGYTF.

The chain is built from TRBV10-1 and TRBJ2-3, with TRBD2 matching over 7 bases. V shed 6 bases, J shed 3 bases, and the junction held 3 bases outside the gene matches. Germline V lookup: CDR1 WNHNN, CDR2 SYGVQD (reference sequence). The CDR3 consists of 13 residues. The CDR3 here is CASRASGTDTQYF. CDR3 coding DNA: TGCGCCAGCAGGGCTAGCGGTACAGATACGCAGTATTTT.

In its sample, this clone was seen once. The J gene is TRBJ1-2, the V gene TRBV19; perhaps TRBD1 as D (6 bases). The V gene's germline CDR1 is LNHDA and CDR2 SQIVND (reference sequence). The V end was cut by 5 bases, the J end by 4 bases, with 14 bases between. The CDR3 extends over 14 amino acids. The CDR3 sequence: CASSPADRSYGYTF. The CDR3 bases are TGTGCCAGTAGTCCGGCAGACAGGTCCTATGGCTACACCTTC.

This clone was detected only a few times. This sequence joins TRBV6-6 and TRBJ1-6; tentatively, D is TRBD1 (6 bases). The V and J ends lost 5 bases and 6 bases respectively, with 11 bases between them. CDR3 length equals 14 residues. Germline V lookup: CDR1 MNHNY, CDR2 SVGAGI (reference sequence). This chain's CDR3 is CASSPDRANSPLHF. CDR3 bases: TGTGCCAGCAGTCCGGACAGAGCTAATTCACCCCTCCACTTT.

This clone was recorded once. V gene TRBV3-1 (or the pseudogene TRBV3-2) combines with J gene TRBJ1-6, with 10 positions matching TRBD1. The CDR3 runs to 17 residues. V dropped 6 bases and J dropped 0; count of bases not matched to a gene: 5. Germline CDR1 and CDR2: LGHDT and YNNKEL (reference sequence). The CDR3 bases are TGTGCCAGCAGGGGGACAGGGGAAAGCTCCTATAATTCACCCCTCCACTTT. The encoded protein is CASRGTGESSYNSPLHF.

The rearrangement joins TRBV5-6 to TRBJ1-1; D gene unclear. The CDR3 extends over 14 amino acids. Per the germline V gene, CDR1 is SGHDT and CDR2 is YYEEEE. Trimming cost V 4 bases and J 5 bases, with 15 bases left between them. The CDR3 nucleotides read TGTGCCAGCAGCCTCGCATATCGGGTTACTGAAGCTTTCTTT. Its translation: CASSLAYRVTEAFF.

The DNA for the CDR3 is TGTGCCAGCAGCCGCCCATCTTCTTACCCGGGACTAGCGGGGGGGTCTAGCTCCTACGAGCAGTACTTC. It encodes CASSRPSSYPGLAGGSSSYEQYF. V and J are TRBV7-8 and TRBJ2-7; 16 bases match TRBD2. The CDR3 is 23 amino acids. Germline V gene data show CDR1 as SGHVS and CDR2 as FQNEAQ. Trimming removed 5 bases from V and 0 bases from J; junction bases left unmatched: 22.

J is TRBJ2-1 and V is TRBV19, with 8 bases aligning to TRBD2. V shed 6 bases, J shed 5 bases, and the junction held 15 bases outside the gene matches. Germline lookup yields CDR1 LNHDA and CDR2 SQIVND (reference sequence). This CDR3 region has 17 residues. As DNA, the CDR3 is TGTGCCAGTAGGGACCGTTTGCGGGGGGCGGGGGACAATGAGCAGTTCTTC. This codes for CASRDRLRGAGDNEQFF.

The rearrangement uses TRBV11-2 and TRBJ1-4; perhaps TRBD1 as D (6 bases). From germline, CDR1 is SGHAT and CDR2 FQNNGV. V dropped 5 bases and J dropped 4 bases, with 14 bases sitting between them. The CDR3 totals 15 residues. The CDR3 coding sequence is TGTGCCAGCAGCCCGAGGGGGGGCTTTAATGAAAAACTGTTTTTT. Translated: CASSPRGGFNEKLFF.

CDR3 DNA: TGTGCCTGGAGTATTAGGGGAACAACTGAAGCTTTCTTT. Its protein product is CAWSIRGTTEAFF. The V and J genes are TRBV30 and TRBJ1-1; D is possibly TRBD1 (5 bases). CDR1 is GTSNPN, CDR2 SVGIG, per germline (reference sequence). Trimming shortened V by 2 bases and J by 5 bases, and 12 bases separated the two germline ends. This CDR3 is 13 amino acids long.

The V call is TRBV10-3, the J call TRBJ1-4; unclear D gene. Germline-derived CDR1 and CDR2 are ENHRY and SYGVKD. The CDR3 is 14 residues long. Trimming removed 6 bases from V and 0 bases from J, with 8 bases in between. CDR3 coding DNA: TGTGCCATCAGATCCGGTGCAACTAATGAAAAACTGTTTTTT. Translating gives CAIRSGATNEKLFF.

V gene TRBV4-1 combines with J gene TRBJ1-5; 7 bases align to TRBD1. This CDR3 is 16 amino acids long. J was trimmed by 1 base and V by 2 bases; bases with no gene match: 5. The germline V gene encodes CDR1 MGHRA and CDR2 YSYEKL. The CDR3: CASSQLMTGSNQPQHF. The DNA of the CDR3 is TGCGCCAGCAGCCAATTGATGACAGGGAGCAATCAGCCCCAGCATTTT.

Only a few counts were recorded for this clone. This chain links TRBV5-5 with TRBJ1-5; no clear D. The CDR3 totals 14 residues. CDR1 is SGHKS, CDR2 YYEKEE, per germline (reference sequence). Trimming took off 1 base at V and 5 bases at J, with 10 bases between the two ends. The CDR3 here is CASSLPGLHQPQHF. The CDR3 DNA follows: TGTGCCAGCAGCTTGCCAGGCCTTCATCAGCCCCAGCATTTT.

This chain uses TRBV6-5 with TRBJ1-1; no definite D call. Between the trimmed V and J ends, which lost 2 bases and 6 bases, there was a span of 10 bases. Germline-derived CDR1 and CDR2 are MNHEY and SVGAGI. CDR3 length: 13 residues. The DNA of the CDR3 is TGTGCCAGCAGTTACATAGAGCGGTCTGAAGCTTTCTTT. Its protein is CASSYIERSEAFF.

Concerning this clone: This specimen includes other DNA sequences encoding the same CDR3. The chain couples TRBV10-1 to TRBJ2-5; D perhaps matches TRBD2 (6 bases). Germline-derived CDR1 and CDR2 are WNHNN and SYGVQD (reference sequence). Trimming took off 0 bases at V and 5 bases at J, with 7 bases between the two ends. This CDR3 spans 13 amino acids. As DNA, the CDR3 is TGCGCCAGCAGTGAGTCTCGGGGGGAGACCCAGTACTTC. As protein: CASSESRGETQYF.

The genes are TRBV6-6 and TRBJ2-3; 8 nucleotides agree with TRBD2. This CDR3 has 13 residues. CDR1 and CDR2 (germline): MNHNY, SVGAGI (reference sequence). The trim removed 10 bases at V and 5 bases at J, leaving 8 bases unmatched. The CDR3 is CATTGGRIDTQYF. The CDR3 DNA follows: TGTGCCACTACGGGGGGGCGGATAGATACGCAGTATTTT.

The rearrangement links TRBV28 to TRBJ1-2, with TRBD1 identical over 10 bases. The CDR3 has 18 residues. Germline CDR1 reads MDHEN; CDR2 reads SYDVKM. Trimming cost V 3 bases and J 0 bases; bases outside gene matches: 10. This chain's CDR3 is CASSFGGTGVGSNYGYTF. In nucleotides, the CDR3 is TGTGCCAGCAGTTTCGGAGGGACAGGGGTTGGATCTAACTATGGCTACACCTTC.

Only one count was recorded for this clone. The rearrangement links TRBV2 to TRBJ2-7; no reliable D call. The CDR3 contains 14 residues. Trimming took 4 bases from V and 2 from J, leaving 12 bases between them. Germline V gene data show CDR1 as SNHLY and CDR2 as FYNNEI. The CDR3 reads CASSGAPDAYEQYF. The CDR3 nucleotides read TGTGCCAGCAGTGGGGCCCCCGACGCCTACGAGCAGTACTTC.

This clone was seen only once. The chain employs TRBV19 and TRBJ2-7; TRBD1 matches 7 bases. This CDR3 region has 14 residues. Germline CDR1 and CDR2: LNHDA and SQIVND (reference sequence). V lost 6 bases to trimming and J lost 5 bases; unmatched junction nucleotides: 10. The CDR3 DNA is TGTGCCAGTAGCAGGTTATTCAGGGGGAACGAGCAGTACTTC. Translated, it gives CASSRLFRGNEQYF.

The chain links TRBV28 to TRBJ1-3; D is ambiguous. This CDR3 contains 15 residues. Trimming took 4 bases from V and 0 from J, leaving 10 bases between them. CDR1 and CDR2 (germline): MDHEN, SYDVKM. The CDR3 protein is CASSSQSSSGNTIYF. CDR3 sequence (DNA): TGTGCCAGCAGTTCACAGTCAAGCTCTGGAAACACCATATATTTT.

The chain carries TRBV5-1 and TRBJ2-1; TRBD1 aligns across 8 bases. The trim removed 0 bases at V and 7 bases at J, leaving 9 bases unmatched. The CDR3 is made up of 16 amino acids. Germline-derived CDR1 and CDR2 are SGHRS and YFSETQ. In DNA, the CDR3 is TGCGCCAGCAGCTTGGCTCGAACAGGGGGTCCGAATGAGCAGTTCTTC. Amino acids: CASSLARTGGPNEQFF.